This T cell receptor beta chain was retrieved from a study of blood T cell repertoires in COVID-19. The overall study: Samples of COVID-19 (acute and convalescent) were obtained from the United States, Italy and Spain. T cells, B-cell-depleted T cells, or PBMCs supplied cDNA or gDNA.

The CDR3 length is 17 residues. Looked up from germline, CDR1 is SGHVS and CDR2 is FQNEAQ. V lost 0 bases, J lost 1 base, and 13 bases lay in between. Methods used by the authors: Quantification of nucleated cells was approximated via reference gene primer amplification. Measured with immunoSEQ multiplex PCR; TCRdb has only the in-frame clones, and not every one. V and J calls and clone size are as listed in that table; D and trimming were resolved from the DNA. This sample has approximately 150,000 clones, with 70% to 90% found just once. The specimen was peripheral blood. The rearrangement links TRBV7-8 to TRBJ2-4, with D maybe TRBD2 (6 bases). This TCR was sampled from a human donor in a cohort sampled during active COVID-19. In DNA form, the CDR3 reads TGTGCCAGCAGCTTAGCGCGGAGGGTTGAGGCCAAAAACATTCAGTACTTC. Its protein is CASSLARRVEAKNIQYF.